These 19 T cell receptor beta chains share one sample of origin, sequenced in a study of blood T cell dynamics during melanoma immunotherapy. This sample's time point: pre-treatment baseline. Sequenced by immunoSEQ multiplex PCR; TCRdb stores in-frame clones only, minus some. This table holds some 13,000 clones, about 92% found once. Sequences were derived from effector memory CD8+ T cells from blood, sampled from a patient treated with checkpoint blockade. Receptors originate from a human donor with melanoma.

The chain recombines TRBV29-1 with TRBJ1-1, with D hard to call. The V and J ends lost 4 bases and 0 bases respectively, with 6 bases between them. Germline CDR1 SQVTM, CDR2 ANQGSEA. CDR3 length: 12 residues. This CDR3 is CSVVQMNTEAFF. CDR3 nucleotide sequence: TGCAGCGTTGTACAGATGAACACTGAAGCTTTCTTT.

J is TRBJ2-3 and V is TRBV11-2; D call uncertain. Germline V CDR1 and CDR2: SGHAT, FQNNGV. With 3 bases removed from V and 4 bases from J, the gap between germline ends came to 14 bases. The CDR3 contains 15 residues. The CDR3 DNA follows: TGTGCCAGCAGCTTCCAGGCCGTTAGGTCAGATACGCAGTATTTT. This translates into CASSFQAVRSDTQYF.

CDR3 protein: CASSLLGGVEAFF. The CDR3 DNA reads TGTGCCAGCAGCTTACTGGGAGGGGTAGAAGCTTTCTTT. V usage is TRBV11-2 and J usage is TRBJ1-1, with D maybe TRBD1 (5 bases). The CDR3 loop spans 13 amino acids. Trimming pared 2 bases from V and 8 bases from J, leaving 12 bases between. Germline V lookup: CDR1 SGHAT, CDR2 FQNNGV.

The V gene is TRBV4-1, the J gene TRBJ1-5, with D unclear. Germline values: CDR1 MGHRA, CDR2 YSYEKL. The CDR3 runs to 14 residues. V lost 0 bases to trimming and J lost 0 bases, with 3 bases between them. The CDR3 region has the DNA TGCGCCAGCAGCCAAGATTATAGCAATCAGCCCCAGCATTTT. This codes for CASSQDYSNQPQHF.

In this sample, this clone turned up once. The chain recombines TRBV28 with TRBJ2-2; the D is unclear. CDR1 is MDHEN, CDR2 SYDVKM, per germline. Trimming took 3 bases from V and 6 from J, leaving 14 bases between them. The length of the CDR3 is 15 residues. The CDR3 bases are TGTGCCAGCAGTTTTTATCAAGGGTTGCCCGGGGAGCTGTTTTTT. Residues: CASSFYQGLPGELFF.

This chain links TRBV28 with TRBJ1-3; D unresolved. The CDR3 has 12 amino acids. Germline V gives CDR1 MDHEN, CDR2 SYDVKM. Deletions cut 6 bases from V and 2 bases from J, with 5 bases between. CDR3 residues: CASSPPGNTIYF. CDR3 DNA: TGTGCCAGCAGCCCCCCTGGAAACACCATATATTTT.

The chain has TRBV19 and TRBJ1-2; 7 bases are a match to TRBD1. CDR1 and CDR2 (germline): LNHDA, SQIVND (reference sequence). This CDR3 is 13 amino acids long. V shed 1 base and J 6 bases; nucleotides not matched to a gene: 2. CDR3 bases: TGTGCCAGTAGTATAGTGGACAGGAATGGCTACACCTTC. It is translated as CASSIVDRNGYTF.

The CDR3 is CASSLLTSGRSTDTQYF. The CDR3 nucleotides are TGTGCCAGCAGTTTACTAACTAGCGGGAGAAGCACAGATACGCAGTATTTT. V usage is TRBV28 and J usage is TRBJ2-3, with TRBD2 matching 11 bases. Germline trimming cut 2 bases from V and 0 bases from J; bases unmatched to any gene: 4. Germline CDR1 is MDHEN and CDR2 is SYDVKM. This CDR3 has 17 amino acids.

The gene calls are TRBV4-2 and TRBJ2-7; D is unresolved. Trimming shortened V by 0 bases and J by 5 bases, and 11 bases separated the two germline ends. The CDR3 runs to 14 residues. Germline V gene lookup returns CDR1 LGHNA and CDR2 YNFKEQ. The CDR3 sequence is CASSQERTSHEQYF. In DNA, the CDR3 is TGTGCCAGCAGCCAAGAAAGAACAAGCCACGAGCAGTACTTC.

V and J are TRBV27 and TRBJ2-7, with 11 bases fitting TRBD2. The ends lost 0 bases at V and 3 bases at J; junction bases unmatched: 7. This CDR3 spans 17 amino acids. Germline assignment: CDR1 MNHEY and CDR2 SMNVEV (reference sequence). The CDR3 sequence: CASSLSLGTSGNYEQYF. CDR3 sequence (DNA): TGTGCCAGCAGTTTATCTCTCGGGACTAGCGGAAACTACGAGCAGTACTTC.

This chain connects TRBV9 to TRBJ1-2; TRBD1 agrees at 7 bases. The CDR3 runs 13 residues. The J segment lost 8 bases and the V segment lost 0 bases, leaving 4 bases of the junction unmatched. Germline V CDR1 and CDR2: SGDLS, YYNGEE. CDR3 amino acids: CASSVEQGNGYTF. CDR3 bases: TGTGCCAGCAGCGTAGAACAGGGGAACGGCTACACCTTC.

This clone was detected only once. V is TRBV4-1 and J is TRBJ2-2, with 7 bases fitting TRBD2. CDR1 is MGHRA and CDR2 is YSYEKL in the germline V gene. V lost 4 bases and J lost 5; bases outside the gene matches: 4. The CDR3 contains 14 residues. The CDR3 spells CASSPLGGTGELFF. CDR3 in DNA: TGCGCCAGCAGCCCATTGGGGGGGACCGGGGAGCTGTTTTTT.

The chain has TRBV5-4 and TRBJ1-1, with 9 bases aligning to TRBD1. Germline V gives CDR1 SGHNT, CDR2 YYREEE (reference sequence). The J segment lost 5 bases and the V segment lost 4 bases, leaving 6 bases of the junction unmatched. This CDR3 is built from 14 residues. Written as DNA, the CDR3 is TGTGCCAGCAGCGAAGGGACAGGGTGGACTGAAGCTTTCTTT. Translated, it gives CASSEGTGWTEAFF.

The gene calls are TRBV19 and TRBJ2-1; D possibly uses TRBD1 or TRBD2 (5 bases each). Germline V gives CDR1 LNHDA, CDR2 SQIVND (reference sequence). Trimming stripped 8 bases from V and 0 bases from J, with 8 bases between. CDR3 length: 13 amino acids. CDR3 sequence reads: CASGTYSYNEQFF. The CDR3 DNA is TGTGCCAGTGGGACCTACTCCTACAATGAGCAGTTCTTC.

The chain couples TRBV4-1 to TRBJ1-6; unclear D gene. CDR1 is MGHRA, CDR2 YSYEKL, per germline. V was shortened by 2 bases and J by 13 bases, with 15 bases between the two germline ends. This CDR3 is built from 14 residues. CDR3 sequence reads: CASSQKVGFEPLHF. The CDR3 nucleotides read TGCGCCAGCAGCCAAAAGGTCGGGTTTGAGCCCCTCCACTTT.

The CDR3 DNA sequence: TGTGCCAGCAGCAAAGTAGGGGGACCAGCGGATCAGCCCCAGCATTTT. It codes for CASSKVGGPADQPQHF. The rearrangement links TRBV21-1 to TRBJ1-5; the table assigns TRBD1, which was not confirmed against the DNA. TRBV21-1 is an annotated pseudogene. CDR3 length: 16 residues.

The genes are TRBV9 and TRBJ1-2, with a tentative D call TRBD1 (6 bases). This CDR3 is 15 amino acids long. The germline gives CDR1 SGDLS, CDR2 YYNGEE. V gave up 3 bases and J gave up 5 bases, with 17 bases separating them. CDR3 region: CASSALGGGLYGYTF. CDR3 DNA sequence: TGTGCCAGCAGCGCCCTTGGGGGGGGGCTATATGGCTACACCTTC.

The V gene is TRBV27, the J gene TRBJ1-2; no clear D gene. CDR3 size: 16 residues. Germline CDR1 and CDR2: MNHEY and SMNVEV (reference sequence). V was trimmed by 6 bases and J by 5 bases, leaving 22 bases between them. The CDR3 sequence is CASSLTWEKRIYGYTF. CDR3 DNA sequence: TGTGCCAGCAGCCTGACCTGGGAGAAGCGAATTTATGGCTACACCTTC.

As DNA, the CDR3 is TGTGCCAGCAGTTTAGCAGGGTCTCCAGGGCCTCTCCCCTTTTTCTACGAGCAGTACTTC. It codes for CASSLAGSPGPLPFFYEQYF. The rearrangement uses TRBV27 and TRBJ2-7; D possibly corresponds to TRBD1 (5 bases). The CDR3 is 20 residues long. In germline, CDR1 is MNHEY, CDR2 SMNVEV (reference sequence). Trimming pared 2 bases from V and 3 bases from J, leaving 29 bases between.